This section outlines one T cell receptor (beta chain) sequence together with its context. The source of the sample is a study of shared T cell receptors in the human thymus. V gave up 4 bases and J gave up 5 bases, with 14 bases separating them. CDR1 and CDR2 from the germline V gene are SQVTM and ANQGSEA. CDR3 length equals 13 residues. Sequencing was performed with immunoSEQ multiplex PCR; in TCRdb, only in-frame clones are kept and a portion is missing. The data show approximately 400,000 clones, about 95% seen once. The receptor's source is a human donor. The sample consisted of thymocytes. This chain links TRBV29-1 with TRBJ1-2; weak D call: TRBD1 (6 bases). The CDR3 region is CSVVGGLDYGYTF. The CDR3 region has the DNA TGCAGCGTTGTGGGGGGCCTGGATTATGGCTACACCTTC.